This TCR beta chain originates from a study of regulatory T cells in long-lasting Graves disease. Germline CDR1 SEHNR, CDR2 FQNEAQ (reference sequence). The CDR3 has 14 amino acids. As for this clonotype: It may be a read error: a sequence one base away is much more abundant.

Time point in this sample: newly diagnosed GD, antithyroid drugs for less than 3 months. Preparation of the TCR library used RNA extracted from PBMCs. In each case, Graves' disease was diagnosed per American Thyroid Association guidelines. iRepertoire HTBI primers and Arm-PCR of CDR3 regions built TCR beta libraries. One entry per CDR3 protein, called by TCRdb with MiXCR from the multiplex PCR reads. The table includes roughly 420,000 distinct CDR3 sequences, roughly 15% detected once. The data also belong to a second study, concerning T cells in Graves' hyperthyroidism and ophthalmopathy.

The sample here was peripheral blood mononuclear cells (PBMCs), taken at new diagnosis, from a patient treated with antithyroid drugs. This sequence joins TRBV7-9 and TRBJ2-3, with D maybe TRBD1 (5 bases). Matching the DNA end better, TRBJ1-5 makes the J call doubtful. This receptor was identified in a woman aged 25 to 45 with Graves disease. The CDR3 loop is CASSSGGSADTQHF. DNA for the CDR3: TGTGCCAGCAGCTCCGGGGGGAGTGCAGATACGCAGCATTTT.